This T cell receptor (beta chain) was sequenced for a study of Ad26.COV2.S vaccination and SARS-CoV-2 variants. Study findings and constraints: Total T cell responses, in the TCR breadth and depth analyses, may have been underestimated. Spike-specific responses of CD8+ and CD4+ T cells were reported to display substantial breadth after vaccination. Comparable non-spike TCR breadth was observed in vaccine and placebo recipients. People given the vaccine had a wider spike-specific TCR breadth than placebo recipients did.

Sequencing was performed with immunoSEQ multiplex PCR; in TCRdb, only in-frame clones are kept and a portion is missing. The table shows some 39,000 clones, with around 83% occurring only once. On this clone itself: Antigen unknown.

Sequencing used peripheral blood, obtained after recovery from COVID-19. The source is a human donor who had recovered from COVID-19.

CDR3 sequence: CASNTGGAFGNTIYF. The CDR3 DNA sequence: TGTGCCAGCAACACAGGGGGCGCGTTTGGAAACACCATATATTTT. The rearrangement links TRBV11-2 to TRBJ1-3; 9 bases are a match to TRBD1. The CDR3 sequence is 15 residues long. The ends lost 7 bases at V and 3 bases at J; junction bases unmatched: 7. Germline-derived CDR1 and CDR2 are SGHAT and FQNNGV.